One sample yielded the 30 T cell receptor beta chains listed below, sequenced in a study of cytomegalovirus exposure and HLA in healthy donors. The PCR employed 60 Vbeta primers together with 13 Jbeta primers. The repertoire was sequenced with immunoSEQ multiplex PCR; TCRdb's copy has only in-frame clones and lacks some. The data hold about 130,000 clones, with roughly four fifths observed a single time. The sample was PBMCs. The receptors stem from a boy aged 5-17 years in good health and CMV-seronegative.

The chain is built from TRBV30 and TRBJ2-2; maybe TRBD1 (5 bases). The V end was cut by 0 bases, the J end by 6 bases, with 8 bases between. This CDR3 is 13 amino acids long. In germline, CDR1 is GTSNPN, CDR2 SVGIG (reference sequence). CDR3 protein: CAWSVVGAGELFF. CDR3 bases: TGTGCCTGGAGTGTAGTAGGGGCCGGGGAGCTGTTTTTT. Supplemented by reference TRBV30 and TRBJ2-2, the full variable domain reads SQTIHQWPATLVQPVGSPLSLECTVEGTSNPNLYWYRQAAGRGLQLLFYSVGIGQISSEVPQNLSASRPQDRQFILSSKKLLLSDSGFYLCAWSVVGAGELFFGEGSRLTVL.

V and J are TRBV5-1 and TRBJ2-2, with D unresolved. The CDR3 runs 16 residues. Looked up from germline, CDR1 is SGHRS and CDR2 is YFSETQ. V was clipped by 4 bases and J by 1 base, with 14 bases between them. The CDR3 here is CASSPRLKENTGELFF. CDR3 DNA sequence: TGCGCCAGCAGCCCCAGACTCAAAGAGAACACCGGGGAGCTGTTTTTT.

This clone appeared a few times. The chain uses TRBV30 and TRBJ2-1, with 11 bases aligning to TRBD2. Per the germline V gene, CDR1 is GTSNPN and CDR2 is SVGIG (reference sequence). The CDR3 is 15 amino acids. V trimming: 0 bases; J trimming: 3 bases; junction bases outside the gene matches: 1. CDR3 in DNA: TGTGCCTGGAGTGTGGGACTAGCGGACTACAATGAGCAGTTCTTC. Encoded protein: CAWSVGLADYNEQFF.

The chain combines TRBV6-5 with TRBJ2-7, with 7 bases matching TRBD2. J was trimmed by 0 bases and V by 4 bases; bases with no gene match: 6. The CDR3 contains 15 residues. The germline V gene encodes CDR1 MNHEY and CDR2 SVGAGI. The CDR3 coding sequence is TGTGCCAGCAGTTCCCTAGCGGTCGTCTCCTACGAGCAGTACTTC. Its protein product is CASSSLAVVSYEQYF.

The V and J genes are TRBV5-1 and TRBJ1-1; 8 bases match TRBD1. Trimming removed 4 bases from V and 2 bases from J; junction bases left unmatched: 10. The CDR3 contains 16 residues. CDR1 is SGHRS, CDR2 YFSETQ, per germline. In nucleotides, the CDR3 is TGCGCCAGCAGCGCCACAGGGGGTTTTATTAACACTGAAGCTTTCTTT. Protein sequence: CASSATGGFINTEAFF.

The chain's CDR3 is CASSLGERGPKAGYTF. The DNA of the CDR3 is TGTGCCAGCAGCTTGGGGGAGCGGGGACCAAAAGCTGGCTACACCTTC. The chain uses TRBV5-4 and TRBJ1-2; D possibly corresponds to TRBD1 (5 bases). This CDR3 comprises 16 residues. Germline values: CDR1 SGHNT, CDR2 YYREEE (reference sequence). Trimming took off 0 bases at V and 7 bases at J, with 19 bases between the two ends.

J is TRBJ2-7 and V is TRBV5-8; perhaps TRBD2 as D (5 bases). This CDR3 is built from 11 residues. Trimming shortened V by 6 bases and J by 8 bases, and 12 bases separated the two germline ends. CDR1 is SGHTS, CDR2 YDEGEE, per germline. DNA for the CDR3: TGTGCCAGCACCGCGGGCCACCAGCAGTACTTC. Encoded protein: CASTAGHQQYF.

The chain carries TRBV23-1 and TRBJ2-4; D possibly corresponds to TRBD2 (7 bases). TRBV23-1 is identified as an open reading frame with a role that is uncertain. V lost 0 bases and J 8 bases, leaving 14 bases between the germline ends. The CDR3 has 15 amino acids. This CDR3 is CASSQSGGGADIQYF. In nucleotides, the CDR3 is TGCGCCAGCAGTCAATCGGGTGGGGGGGCGGACATTCAGTACTTC.

This clone turned up a few times. The chain employs TRBV10-1 and TRBJ2-7; possibly TRBD1 for D (5 bases). V was shortened by 0 bases and J by 2 bases, with 11 bases between the two germline ends. Germline V lookup: CDR1 WNHNN, CDR2 SYGVQD (reference sequence). The CDR3 extends over 15 amino acids. The CDR3 DNA reads TGCGCCAGCAGTGAGTCAGGTGGCAGGGCCTACGAGCAGTACTTC. This translates into CASSESGGRAYEQYF.

J is TRBJ2-5 and V is TRBV7-2; TRBD1 might be the D (6 bases). Trimming removed 2 bases at V and 2 bases at J, with 9 bases between. This CDR3 is 14 amino acids long. CDR1 and CDR2 from the germline V gene are SGHTA and FQGNSA. The CDR3 loop reads CASSLNRVQETQYF. CDR3 coding DNA: TGTGCCAGCAGCTTAAACAGGGTTCAAGAGACCCAGTACTTC.

The V and J genes are TRBV7-6 and TRBJ1-1, with D tentatively TRBD1 (5 bases). Trimming shortened V by 5 bases and J by 3 bases, and 13 bases separated the two germline ends. Germline V lookup: CDR1 SGHVS, CDR2 FNYEAQ. The CDR3 covers 14 residues. CDR3 region: CASSPGRADTEAFF. As DNA, the CDR3 is TGTGCCAGCAGCCCCGGCAGGGCGGACACTGAAGCTTTCTTT.

The CDR3 region is CASSIDRVGNEQFF. CDR3 nucleotides: TGTGCCAGTAGTATAGATCGGGTTGGCAATGAGCAGTTCTTC. The rearrangement uses TRBV19 and TRBJ2-1, with unresolved D. This CDR3 is 14 amino acids long. V gave up 0 bases and J gave up 6 bases, with 9 bases separating them. Germline CDR1 reads LNHDA; CDR2 reads SQIVND (reference sequence).

The chain couples TRBV18 to TRBJ2-7, with TRBD2 matching over 8 bases. The CDR3 spans 16 residues. V lost 6 bases, J lost 1 base, and 11 bases stayed unmatched. CDR1 and CDR2 (germline): KGHSH, LQKENI. The CDR3 loop reads CASSPPSREESYEQYF. As DNA, the CDR3 is TGTGCCAGCTCTCCCCCCTCGCGGGAGGAATCCTACGAGCAGTACTTC.

This chain joins TRBV27 and TRBJ2-6; 7 nucleotides line up with TRBD2. V was pared by 4 bases and J by 2 bases, with 2 bases of the junction left unmatched. The CDR3 covers 15 residues. From germline, CDR1 is MNHEY and CDR2 SMNVEV (reference sequence). The CDR3 here is CASSWAGAGANVLTF. The CDR3 nucleotides read TGTGCCAGCAGTTGGGCGGGGGCTGGGGCCAACGTCCTGACTTTC.

This sequence joins TRBV6-5 and TRBJ1-4; TRBD1 might be the D (5 bases). The germline V gene encodes CDR1 MNHEY and CDR2 SVGAGI. Between the trimmed V and J ends, which lost 4 bases and 8 bases, there was a span of 17 bases. This CDR3 has 15 amino acids. The CDR3 bases are TGTGCCAGCAGTTCCCTGGGGGGTGTGAGCGAAAAACTGTTTTTT. It specifies CASSSLGGVSEKLFF.

The chain employs TRBV5-4 and TRBJ2-7, with 8 positions matching TRBD1. J gave up 5 bases and V 4 bases, and 8 bases lay outside the gene matches. The CDR3 spans 14 residues. Looked up from germline, CDR1 is SGHNT and CDR2 is YYREEE (reference sequence). CDR3 coding DNA: TGTGCCAGCAGCCCAATAAGACAGGGGCACGAGCAGTACTTC. Translation: CASSPIRQGHEQYF.

This clone was picked up a small number of times. The V call is TRBV5-4, the J call TRBJ2-1; TRBD2 matches at 10 bases. The CDR3 sequence is 18 residues long. CDR1 is SGHNT and CDR2 is YYREEE in the germline V gene (reference sequence). The junction had 13 bases not matched to a gene; V was cut back by 2 bases and J by 5 bases. The CDR3 sequence is CASSFGRDLGLADNEQFF. In DNA, the CDR3 is TGTGCCAGCAGCTTCGGGAGGGATCTAGGACTAGCGGACAATGAGCAGTTCTTC.

The chain recombines TRBV5-8 with TRBJ2-7; D remains ambiguous. V was trimmed by 0 bases and J by 7 bases, leaving 8 bases between them. The CDR3 spans 12 residues. Looked up from germline, CDR1 is SGHTS and CDR2 is YDEGEE. The chain's CDR3 is CASSLEFYEQYF. The CDR3 DNA is TGTGCCAGCAGCTTGGAATTTTATGAGCAGTACTTC.

The V and J genes are TRBV30 and TRBJ2-5, with 7 positions matching TRBD2. The tail of the sequence fits TRBJ2-7 better, so the J call may be wrong. The V gene's germline CDR1 is GTSNPN and CDR2 SVGIG (reference sequence). The CDR3 loop spans 15 amino acids. The CDR3 bases are TGTGCCTGGAGCACAAGCGGGACCTCCCCCTACGAGCAGTACTTC. Amino acids: CAWSTSGTSPYEQYF.

V is TRBV30 and J is TRBJ1-3; no clear D. Germline CDR1 GTSNPN, CDR2 SVGIG (reference sequence). The CDR3 runs to 13 residues. Trimming pared 2 bases from V and 1 base from J, leaving 6 bases between. CDR3 DNA: TGTGCCTGGAGTATGTATTCTGGAAACACCATATATTTT. As protein: CAWSMYSGNTIYF.

The CDR3 DNA follows: TGTGCCAGCAGTTACTCGGGAGTGTCGTACGAGCAGTACTTC. Residues: CASSYSGVSYEQYF. V usage is TRBV6-6 and J usage is TRBJ2-7, with D perhaps matching TRBD2 (5 bases). Germline lookup yields CDR1 MNHNY and CDR2 SVGAGI (reference sequence). V was pared by 0 bases and J by 4 bases, with 10 bases between. The CDR3 loop spans 14 amino acids.

This chain links TRBV5-1 with TRBJ1-1; D not certain. The CDR3 spans 14 residues. CDR1 and CDR2 from the germline V gene are SGHRS and YFSETQ. V was cut by 0 bases and J by 0 bases, with 6 bases left in between. The CDR3 protein is CASSLELMNTEAFF. CDR3 bases: TGCGCCAGCAGCTTGGAACTGATGAACACTGAAGCTTTCTTT. Full variable domain (missing parts from reference TRBV5-1 and TRBJ1-1): KAGVTQTPRYLIKTRGQQVTLSCSPISGHRSVSWYQQTPGQGLQFLFEYFSETQRNKGNFPGRFSGRQFSNSRSEMNVSTLELGDSALYLCASSLELMNTEAFFGQGTRLTVV.

The gene calls are TRBV4-1 and TRBJ2-7; a weak D match, TRBD2 (6 bases). The CDR3 has 14 residues. Trimming took off 3 bases at V and 5 bases at J, with 14 bases between the two ends. The V gene's germline CDR1 is MGHRA and CDR2 YSYEKL. The CDR3 bases are TGCGCCAGCAGCCAGGAGGGAACGTTGAACGAGCAGTACTTC. Protein product: CASSQEGTLNEQYF.

The chain has TRBV15 and TRBJ2-1; 8 bases align to TRBD1. The CDR3 loop spans 15 amino acids. The V gene's germline CDR1 is LNHNV and CDR2 YYDKDF (reference sequence). After removal of 3 bases from V and 4 bases from J, the junction contained 5 bases not matched to a gene. The CDR3, as DNA: TGTGCCACCAGCAGGCCGGGACAGGCGTACAATGAGCAGTTCTTC. Protein: CATSRPGQAYNEQFF.

The chain links TRBV6-5 to TRBJ2-7, with no clear D. In germline, CDR1 is MNHEY, CDR2 SVGAGI. The CDR3 runs to 14 residues. Trimming pared 5 bases from V and 3 bases from J, leaving 14 bases between. The CDR3: CASSQSDWLYEQYF. CDR3 bases: TGTGCCAGCAGTCAATCAGACTGGCTCTACGAGCAGTACTTC.

The rearrangement links TRBV4-3 to TRBJ1-2; D might be TRBD1 (5 bases). Looked up from germline, CDR1 is LGHNA and CDR2 is YSLEER. Trimming shortened V by 0 bases and J by 4 bases, and 15 bases separated the two germline ends. This CDR3 spans 16 amino acids. This CDR3 reads CASSQDTGRNVYGYTF. Here the CDR3 DNA reads TGCGCCAGCAGCCAAGATACAGGTAGAAACGTCTATGGCTACACCTTC.

The CDR3 DNA sequence: TGTGCCAGCAGCAGGGGGCCCGGAAACACCATATATTTT. This translates into CASSRGPGNTIYF. V is TRBV5-4 and J is TRBJ1-3; 7 bases line up with TRBD1. The junction had 2 bases not matched to a gene; V was cut back by 4 bases and J by 4 bases. Germline CDR1 is SGHNT and CDR2 is YYREEE (reference sequence). CDR3 size: 13 residues.

The chain is built from TRBV5-6 and TRBJ1-1; no reliable D call. The V end lost 2 bases, the J end lost 6 bases, and 17 bases lay between the germline ends. Germline CDR1 SGHDT, CDR2 YYEEEE. The CDR3 loop spans 15 amino acids. DNA for the CDR3: TGTGCCAGCAGCTTTCTTACTTTAATCGAGGCTGAAGCTTTCTTT. Translated, it gives CASSFLTLIEAEAFF. The full variable domain, completed using reference TRBV5-6 and TRBJ1-1, is DAGVTQSPTHLIKTRGQQVTLRCSPKSGHDTVSWYQQALGQGPQFIFQYYEEEERQRGNFPDRFSGHQFPNYSSELNVNALLLGDSALYLCASSFLTLIEAEAFFGQGTRLTVV.

The J gene is TRBJ2-1, the V gene TRBV29-1; 8 positions match TRBD2. CDR3 size: 12 residues. The germline gives CDR1 SQVTM, CDR2 ANQGSEA. V gave up 5 bases and J gave up 9 bases; unmatched junction bases: 6. The DNA for the CDR3 is TGCAGCGTTAGGCTAGCGGGTGGTGAGCAGTTCTTC. It codes for CSVRLAGGEQFF.

The rearrangement uses TRBV30 and TRBJ2-3; 9 bases align to TRBD2. V lost 5 bases, J lost 5 bases, and 11 bases stayed unmatched. Germline V gene lookup returns CDR1 GTSNPN and CDR2 SVGIG (reference sequence). This CDR3 spans 15 amino acids. The CDR3 DNA is TGTGCCTGGGTCAAAGCTAGCGGGACAAGAGATACGCAGTATTTT. This encodes CAWVKASGTRDTQYF.